This T cell receptor beta chain derives from a study of regulatory T cells in long-lasting Graves disease. The time point is: newly diagnosed GD, antithyroid drugs for less than 3 months. TCR sequences were obtained from RNA taken from PBMCs. This clonotype was counted many times. Building the TCR beta libraries relied on iRepertoire HTBI primers, and CDR3 regions underwent Arm-PCR. Per the study methods: Across all samples, roughly 60 TRBV segments and 15 or so TRBJ segments were identified. TCRdb re-called the multiplex PCR reads with MiXCR, one entry per CDR3 protein. For this entry, the V and J calls and clone size follow TCRdb and not the study's own pipeline. The sample consists of hundreds of thousands of distinct CDR3 sequences, roughly 15% of them appearing once. CDR1 and CDR2 (germline): GTSNPN, SVGIG (reference sequence). This CDR3 is built from 12 residues. Trimming stripped 7 bases from V and 0 bases from J, with 7 bases between.

These data also formed part of another study, on T cells in Graves' hyperthyroidism and ophthalmopathy. That study reports: Patients aged 18 to 65 with hyperthyroidism were newly diagnosed, with duration under 2 months. TCR CDR3 underwent first-round RT-PCR with the HTBI primer set. Most expanded thyroid clonotypes above 0.001 also appeared in blood.

The sequence was collected from a woman in her twenties or thirties with Graves disease. The rearrangement links TRBV30 to TRBJ1-3; TRBD1 is a possible D gene (5 bases). The input for sequencing was peripheral blood mononuclear cells (PBMCs), taken at new diagnosis, from a patient treated with antithyroid drugs. CDR3 nucleotides: TGTGCCTTCGACAGCTCTGGAAACACCATATATTTT. Its translation: CAFDSSGNTIYF.